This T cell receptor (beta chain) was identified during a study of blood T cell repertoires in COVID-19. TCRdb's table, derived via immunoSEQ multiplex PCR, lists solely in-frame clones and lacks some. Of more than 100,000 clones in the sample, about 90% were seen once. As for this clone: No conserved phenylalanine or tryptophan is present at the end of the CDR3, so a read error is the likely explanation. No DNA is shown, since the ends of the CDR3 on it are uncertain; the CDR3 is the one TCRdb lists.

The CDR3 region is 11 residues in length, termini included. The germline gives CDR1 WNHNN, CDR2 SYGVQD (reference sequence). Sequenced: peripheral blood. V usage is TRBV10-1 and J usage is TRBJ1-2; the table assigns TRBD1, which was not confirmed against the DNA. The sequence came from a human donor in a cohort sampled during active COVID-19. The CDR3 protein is CASSESWAIWP.